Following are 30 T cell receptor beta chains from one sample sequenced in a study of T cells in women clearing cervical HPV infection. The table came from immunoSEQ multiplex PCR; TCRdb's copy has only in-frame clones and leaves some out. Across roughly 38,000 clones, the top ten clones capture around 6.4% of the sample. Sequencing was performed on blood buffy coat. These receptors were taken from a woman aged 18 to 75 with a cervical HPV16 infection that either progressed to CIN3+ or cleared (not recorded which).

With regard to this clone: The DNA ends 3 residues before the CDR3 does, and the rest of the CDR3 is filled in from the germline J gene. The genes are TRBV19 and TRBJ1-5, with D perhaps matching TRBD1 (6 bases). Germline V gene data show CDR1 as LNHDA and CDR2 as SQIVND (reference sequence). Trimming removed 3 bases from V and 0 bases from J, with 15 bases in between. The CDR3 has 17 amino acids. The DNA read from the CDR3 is TGTGCCAGTAGTATCTATTGGACAGTGAATAGCAATCAGCCC. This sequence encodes CASSIYWTVNSNQP. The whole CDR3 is CASSIYWTVNSNQPQHF. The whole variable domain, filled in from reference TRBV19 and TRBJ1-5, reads DGGITQSPKYLFRKEGQNVTLSCEQNLNHDAMYWYRQDPGQGLRLIYYSQIVNDFQKGDIAEGYSVSREKKESFPLTVTSAQKNPTAFYLCASSIYWTVNSNQPQHFGDGTRLSIL.

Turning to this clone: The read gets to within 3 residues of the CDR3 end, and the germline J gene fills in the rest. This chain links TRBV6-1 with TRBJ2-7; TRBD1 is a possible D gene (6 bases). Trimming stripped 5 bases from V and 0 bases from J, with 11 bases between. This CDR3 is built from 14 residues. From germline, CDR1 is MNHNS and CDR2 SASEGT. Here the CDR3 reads CASSQGQSSYEQYF. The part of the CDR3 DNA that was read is TGTGCCAGCAGTCAAGGACAGAGCTCCTACGAG.

The chain's CDR3 is CASSGDGQGETQYF. Incomplete CDR3 DNA: TGTGCCAGCAGTGGCGACGGACAGGGAGAGACC. The rearrangement uses TRBV2 and TRBJ2-5, with 8 bases fitting TRBD1. With the read ending 3 residues before the CDR3 end, the germline J gene is used to fill in that end. V lost 4 bases and J lost 4; bases outside the gene matches: 5. This CDR3 region has 14 residues. Germline V CDR1 and CDR2: SNHLY, FYNNEI.

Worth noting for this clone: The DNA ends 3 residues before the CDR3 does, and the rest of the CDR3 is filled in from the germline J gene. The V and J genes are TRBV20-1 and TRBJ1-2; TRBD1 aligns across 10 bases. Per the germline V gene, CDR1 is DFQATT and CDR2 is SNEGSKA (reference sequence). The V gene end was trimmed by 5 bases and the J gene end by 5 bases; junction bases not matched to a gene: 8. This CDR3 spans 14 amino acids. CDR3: CSAGGDRGGYGYTF. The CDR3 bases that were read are TGCAGTGCTGGTGGGGACAGGGGAGGGTATGGC.

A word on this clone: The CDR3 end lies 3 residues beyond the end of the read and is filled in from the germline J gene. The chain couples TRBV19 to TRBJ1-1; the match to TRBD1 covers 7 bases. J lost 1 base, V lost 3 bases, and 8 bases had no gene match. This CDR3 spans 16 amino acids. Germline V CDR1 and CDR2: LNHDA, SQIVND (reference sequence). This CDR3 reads CASSMTRGSSNTEAFF. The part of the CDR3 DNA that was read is TGTGCCAGTAGTATGACCAGGGGGTCCTCGAACACTGAA.

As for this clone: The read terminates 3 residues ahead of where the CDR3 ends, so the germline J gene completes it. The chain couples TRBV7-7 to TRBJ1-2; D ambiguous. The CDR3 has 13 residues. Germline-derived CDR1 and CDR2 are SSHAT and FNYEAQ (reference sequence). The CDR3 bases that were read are TGTGCCAGCAGCTTAGTGTCATCCGGTACC. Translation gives CASSLVSSGT. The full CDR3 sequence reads CASSLVSSGTYTF.

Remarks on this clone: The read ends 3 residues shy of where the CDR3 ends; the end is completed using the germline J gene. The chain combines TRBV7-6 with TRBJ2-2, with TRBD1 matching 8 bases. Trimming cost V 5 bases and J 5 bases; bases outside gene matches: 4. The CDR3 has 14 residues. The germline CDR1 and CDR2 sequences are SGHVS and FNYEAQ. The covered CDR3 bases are TGTGCCAGCAGCATTGGACAGGGTACCGGGGAG. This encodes CASSIGQGTGE. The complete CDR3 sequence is CASSIGQGTGELFF.

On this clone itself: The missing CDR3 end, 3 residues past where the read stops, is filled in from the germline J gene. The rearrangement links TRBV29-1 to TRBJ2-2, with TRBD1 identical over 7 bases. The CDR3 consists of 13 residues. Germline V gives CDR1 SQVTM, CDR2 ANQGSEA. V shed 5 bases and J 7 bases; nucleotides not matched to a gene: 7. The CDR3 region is CSVNRGVGGELFF. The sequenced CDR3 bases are TGCAGCGTTAACAGGGGAGTAGGCGGGGAG.

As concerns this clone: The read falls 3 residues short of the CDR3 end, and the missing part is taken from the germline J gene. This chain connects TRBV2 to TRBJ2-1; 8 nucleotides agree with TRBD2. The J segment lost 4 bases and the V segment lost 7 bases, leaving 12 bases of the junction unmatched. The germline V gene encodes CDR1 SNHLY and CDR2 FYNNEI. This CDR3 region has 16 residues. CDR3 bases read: TGTGCCAGCAACACCCCGGGACTAGGAAAATACAATGAG. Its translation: CASNTPGLGKYNE. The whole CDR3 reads CASNTPGLGKYNEQFF.

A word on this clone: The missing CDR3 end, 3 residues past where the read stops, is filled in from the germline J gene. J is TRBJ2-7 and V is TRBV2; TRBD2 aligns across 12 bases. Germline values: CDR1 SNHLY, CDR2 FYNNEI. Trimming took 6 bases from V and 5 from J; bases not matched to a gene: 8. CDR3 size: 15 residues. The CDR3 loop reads CASRPTSGRTNEQYF. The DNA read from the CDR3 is TGTGCCAGCAGACCTACTAGCGGGAGGACGAACGAG.

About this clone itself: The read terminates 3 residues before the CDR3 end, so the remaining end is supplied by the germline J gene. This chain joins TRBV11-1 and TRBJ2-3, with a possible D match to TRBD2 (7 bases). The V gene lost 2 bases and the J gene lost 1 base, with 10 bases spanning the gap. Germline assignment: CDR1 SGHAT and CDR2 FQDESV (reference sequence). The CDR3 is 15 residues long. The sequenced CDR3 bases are TGTGCCAGCAGCTTAACGGGGGGCCGCACAGATACG. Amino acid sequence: CASSLTGGRTDT. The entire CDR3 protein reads CASSLTGGRTDTQYF.

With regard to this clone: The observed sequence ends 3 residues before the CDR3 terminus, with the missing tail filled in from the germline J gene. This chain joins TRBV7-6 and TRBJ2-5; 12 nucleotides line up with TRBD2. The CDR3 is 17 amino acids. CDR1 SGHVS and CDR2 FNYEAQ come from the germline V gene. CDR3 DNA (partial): TGTGCCAGCAGCTTAGTTCTAGCGGGGGGGCCCGGAGATACC. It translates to CASSLVLAGGPGDT. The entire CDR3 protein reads CASSLVLAGGPGDTQYF. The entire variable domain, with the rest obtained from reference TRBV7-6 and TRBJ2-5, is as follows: GAGVSQSPRYKVTKRGQDVALRCDPISGHVSLYWYRQALGQGPEFLTYFNYEAQQDKSGLPNDRFSAERPEGSISTLTIQRTEQRDSAMYRCASSLVLAGGPGDTQYFGPGTRLLVL.

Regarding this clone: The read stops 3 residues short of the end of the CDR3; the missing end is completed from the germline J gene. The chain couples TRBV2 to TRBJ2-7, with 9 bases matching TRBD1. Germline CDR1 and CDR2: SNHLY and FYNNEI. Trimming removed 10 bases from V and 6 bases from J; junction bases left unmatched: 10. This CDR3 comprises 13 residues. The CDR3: CATTRDRVGEQYF. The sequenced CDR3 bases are TGTGCCACCACCCGGGACAGGGTTGGCGAG.

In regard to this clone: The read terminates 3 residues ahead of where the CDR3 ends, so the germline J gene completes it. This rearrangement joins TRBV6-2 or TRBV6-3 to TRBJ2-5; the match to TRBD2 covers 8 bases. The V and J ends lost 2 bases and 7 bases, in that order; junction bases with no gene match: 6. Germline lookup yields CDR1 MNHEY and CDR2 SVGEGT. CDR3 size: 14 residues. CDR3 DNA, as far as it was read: TGTGCCAGCAGTTACAGCGGGGGATTCGGGACC. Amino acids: CASSYSGGFGT. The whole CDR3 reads CASSYSGGFGTQYF.

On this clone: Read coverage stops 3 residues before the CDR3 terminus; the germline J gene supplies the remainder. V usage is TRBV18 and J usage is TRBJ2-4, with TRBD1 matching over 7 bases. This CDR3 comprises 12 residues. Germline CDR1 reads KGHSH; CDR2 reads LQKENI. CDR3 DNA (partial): TGTGCCAGTTCGGACAGGAACTATGGT. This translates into CASSDRNYG. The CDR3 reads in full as CASSDRNYGQYF.

CDR3 amino acids: CASSYTGTSGYNEQFF. Incomplete CDR3 DNA: TGTGCCAGCAGCTATACCGGGACTAGCGGGTACAATGAG. The chain joins TRBV7-6 to TRBJ2-1; 12 bases match TRBD2. The CDR3 end falls 3 residues outside the read, so it is completed with the germline J gene. This CDR3 is 16 amino acids long. V was pared by 4 bases and J by 4 bases, with 5 bases of the junction left unmatched. Looked up from germline, CDR1 is SGHVS and CDR2 is FNYEAQ.

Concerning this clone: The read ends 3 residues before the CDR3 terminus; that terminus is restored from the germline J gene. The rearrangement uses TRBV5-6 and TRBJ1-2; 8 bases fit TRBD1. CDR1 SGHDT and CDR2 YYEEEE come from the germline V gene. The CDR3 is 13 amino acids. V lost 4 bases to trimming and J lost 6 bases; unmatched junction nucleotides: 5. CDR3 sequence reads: CASSTGQGDGYTF. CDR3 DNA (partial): TGTGCCAGCAGCACCGGACAGGGAGATGGC.

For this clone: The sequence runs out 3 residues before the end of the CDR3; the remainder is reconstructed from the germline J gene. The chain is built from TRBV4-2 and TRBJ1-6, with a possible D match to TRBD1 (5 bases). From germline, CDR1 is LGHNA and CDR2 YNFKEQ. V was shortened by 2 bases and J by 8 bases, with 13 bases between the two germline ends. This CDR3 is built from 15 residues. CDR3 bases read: TGTGCCAGCAGCCAACTCCCAATAGGGGATTCACCC. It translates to CASSQLPIGDSP. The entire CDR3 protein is CASSQLPIGDSPLHF.

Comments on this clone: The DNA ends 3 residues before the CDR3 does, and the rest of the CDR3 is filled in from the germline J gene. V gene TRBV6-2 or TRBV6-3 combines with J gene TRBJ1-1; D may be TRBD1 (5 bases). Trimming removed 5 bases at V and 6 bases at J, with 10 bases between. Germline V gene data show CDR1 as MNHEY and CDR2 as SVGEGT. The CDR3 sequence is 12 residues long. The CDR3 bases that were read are TGTGCCAGCAGTCATGACAGTTCTGAA. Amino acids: CASSHDSSE. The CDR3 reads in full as CASSHDSSEAFF.

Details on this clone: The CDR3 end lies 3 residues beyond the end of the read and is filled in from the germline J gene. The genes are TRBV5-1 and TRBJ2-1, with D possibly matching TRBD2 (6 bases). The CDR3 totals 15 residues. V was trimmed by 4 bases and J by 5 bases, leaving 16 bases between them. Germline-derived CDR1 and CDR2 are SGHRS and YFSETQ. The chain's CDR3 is CASSRQGGEDNEQFF. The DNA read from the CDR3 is TGCGCCAGCAGCCGCCAGGGAGGAGAGGACAATGAG.

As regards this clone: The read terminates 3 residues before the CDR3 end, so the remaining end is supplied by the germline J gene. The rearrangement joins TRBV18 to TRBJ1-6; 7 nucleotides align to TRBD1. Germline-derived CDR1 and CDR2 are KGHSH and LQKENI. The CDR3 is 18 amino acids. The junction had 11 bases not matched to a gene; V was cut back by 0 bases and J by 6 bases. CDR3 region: CASSPPGGDSAFNSPLHF. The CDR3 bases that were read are TGTGCCAGCTCACCACCGGGAGGGGACAGTGCCTTTAATTCACCC.

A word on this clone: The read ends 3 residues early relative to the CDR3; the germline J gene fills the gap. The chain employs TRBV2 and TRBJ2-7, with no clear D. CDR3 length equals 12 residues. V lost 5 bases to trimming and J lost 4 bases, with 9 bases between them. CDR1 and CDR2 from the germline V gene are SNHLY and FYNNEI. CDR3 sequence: CASSPRSYEQYF. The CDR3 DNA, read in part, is TGTGCCAGCAGTCCGCGATCATACGAG.

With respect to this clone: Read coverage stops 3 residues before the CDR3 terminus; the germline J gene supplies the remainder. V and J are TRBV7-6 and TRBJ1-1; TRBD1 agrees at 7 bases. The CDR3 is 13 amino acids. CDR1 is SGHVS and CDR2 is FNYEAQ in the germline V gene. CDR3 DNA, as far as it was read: TGTGCCAGCAGCTTAGCTGAAGGGGGCCGG. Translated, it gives CASSLAEGGR. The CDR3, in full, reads CASSLAEGGRAFF.

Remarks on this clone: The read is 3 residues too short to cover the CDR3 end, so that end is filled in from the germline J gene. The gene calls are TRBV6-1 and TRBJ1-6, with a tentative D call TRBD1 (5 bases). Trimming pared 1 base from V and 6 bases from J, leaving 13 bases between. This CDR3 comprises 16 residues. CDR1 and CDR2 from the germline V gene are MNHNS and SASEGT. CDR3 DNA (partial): TGTGCCAGCAGTGAAGGGTTCAGGGTTGGTAATTCACCC. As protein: CASSEGFRVGNSP. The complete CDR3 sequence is CASSEGFRVGNSPLHF.

The part of the CDR3 DNA that was read is TGCGCCAGCAGCTTGGCAACGCCCGAACTGTATGGC. Translating gives CASSLATPELYG. The CDR3 in its entirety is CASSLATPELYGYTF. The chain uses TRBV5-1 and TRBJ1-2, with D uncertain. The read ends 3 residues early relative to the CDR3; the germline J gene fills the gap. V lost 0 bases and J 5 bases, leaving 14 bases between the germline ends. The length of the CDR3 is 15 residues. Germline assignment: CDR1 SGHRS and CDR2 YFSETQ.

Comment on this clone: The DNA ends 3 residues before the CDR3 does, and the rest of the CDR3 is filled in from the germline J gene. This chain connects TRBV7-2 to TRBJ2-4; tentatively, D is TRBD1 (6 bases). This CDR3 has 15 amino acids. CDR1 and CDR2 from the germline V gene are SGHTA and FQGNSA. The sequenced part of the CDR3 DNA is TGTGCCAGCAGCTTAGGGTCCGTGGGGGCCTATGGT. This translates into CASSLGSVGAYG. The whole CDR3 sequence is CASSLGSVGAYGQYF.

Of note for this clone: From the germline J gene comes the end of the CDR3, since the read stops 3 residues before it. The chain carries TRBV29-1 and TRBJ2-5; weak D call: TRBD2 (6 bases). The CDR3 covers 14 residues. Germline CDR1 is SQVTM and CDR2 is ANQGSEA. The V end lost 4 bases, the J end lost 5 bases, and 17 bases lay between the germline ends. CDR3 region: CSVGGSGVRETQYF. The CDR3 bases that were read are TGCAGCGTTGGGGGGTCGGGGGTGAGGGAGACC.

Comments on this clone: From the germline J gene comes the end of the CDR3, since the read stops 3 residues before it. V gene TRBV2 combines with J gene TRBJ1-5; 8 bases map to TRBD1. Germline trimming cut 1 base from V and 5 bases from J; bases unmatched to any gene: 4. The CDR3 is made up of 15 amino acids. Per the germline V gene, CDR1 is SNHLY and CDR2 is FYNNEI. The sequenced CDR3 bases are TGTGCCAGCAGTGAAGGCAGGGGGCGATATCAGCCC. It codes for CASSEGRGRYQP. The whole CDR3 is CASSEGRGRYQPQHF.

The CDR3 is CASSSQGGQSTDTQYF. The CDR3 bases that were read are TGTGCCAGCAGTTCCCAAGGCGGGCAATCCACAGATACG. The chain couples TRBV6-2 or TRBV6-3 to TRBJ2-3; the D gene is possibly TRBD2 (5 bases). The sequence runs out 3 residues before the end of the CDR3; the remainder is reconstructed from the germline J gene. Deletions cut 4 bases from V and 2 bases from J, with 16 bases between. This CDR3 is 16 amino acids long. The germline V gene encodes CDR1 MNHEY and CDR2 SVGEGT.

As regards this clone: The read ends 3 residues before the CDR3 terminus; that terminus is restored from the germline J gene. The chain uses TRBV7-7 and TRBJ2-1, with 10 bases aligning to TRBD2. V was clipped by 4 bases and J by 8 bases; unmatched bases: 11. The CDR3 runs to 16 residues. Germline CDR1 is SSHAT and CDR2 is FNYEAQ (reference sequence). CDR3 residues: CASSSGTAGGTDEQFF. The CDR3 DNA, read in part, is TGTGCCAGCAGCTCCGGTACAGCGGGGGGGACCGATGAG. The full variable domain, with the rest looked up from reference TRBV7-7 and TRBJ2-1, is GAGVSQSPRYKVTKRGQDVTLRCDPISSHATLYWYQQALGQGPEFLTYFNYEAQPDKSGLPSDRFSAERPEGSISTLTIQRTEQRDSAMYRCASSSGTAGGTDEQFFGPGTRLTVL.